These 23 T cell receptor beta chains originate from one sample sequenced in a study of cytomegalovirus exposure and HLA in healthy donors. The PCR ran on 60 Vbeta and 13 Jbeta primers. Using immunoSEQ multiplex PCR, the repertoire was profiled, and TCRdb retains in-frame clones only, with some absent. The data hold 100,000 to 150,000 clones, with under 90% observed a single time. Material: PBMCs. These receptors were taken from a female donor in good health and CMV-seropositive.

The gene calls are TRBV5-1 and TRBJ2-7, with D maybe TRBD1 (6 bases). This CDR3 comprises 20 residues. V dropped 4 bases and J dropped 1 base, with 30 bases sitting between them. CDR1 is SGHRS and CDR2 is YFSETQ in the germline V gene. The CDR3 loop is CASSTRATGKQTGKSYEQYF. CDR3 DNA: TGCGCCAGCAGCACCCGGGCTACGGGGAAACAGACAGGAAAGTCCTACGAGCAGTACTTC.

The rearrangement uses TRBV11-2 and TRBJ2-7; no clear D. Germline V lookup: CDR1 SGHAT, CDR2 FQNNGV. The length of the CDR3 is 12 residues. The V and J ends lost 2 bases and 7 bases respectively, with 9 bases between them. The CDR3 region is CASSLNSVEQYF. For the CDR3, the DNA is TGTGCCAGCAGCTTAAATTCGGTGGAGCAGTACTTC.

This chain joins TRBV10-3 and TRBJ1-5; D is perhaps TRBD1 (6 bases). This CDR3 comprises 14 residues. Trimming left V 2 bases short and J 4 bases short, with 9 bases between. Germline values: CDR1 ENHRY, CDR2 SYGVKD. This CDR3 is CAISENQGNQPQHF. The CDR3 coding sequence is TGTGCCATCAGTGAGAATCAGGGGAATCAGCCCCAGCATTTT.

The CDR3 bases are TGCGCCAGCAGTGTAACGGAGAATGAGCAGTTCTTC. It encodes CASSVTENEQFF. The chain couples TRBV10-2 to TRBJ2-1; D unclear. V was cut by 4 bases and J by 7 bases, with 8 bases left in between. The CDR3 extends over 12 amino acids. Germline assignment: CDR1 WSHSY and CDR2 SAAADI.

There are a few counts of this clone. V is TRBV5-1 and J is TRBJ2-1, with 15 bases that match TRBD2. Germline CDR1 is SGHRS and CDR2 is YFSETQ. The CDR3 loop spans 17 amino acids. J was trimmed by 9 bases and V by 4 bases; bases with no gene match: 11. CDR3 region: CASSASGLAGGLSEQFF. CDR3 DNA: TGCGCCAGCAGCGCATCCGGACTAGCGGGGGGGCTCAGTGAGCAGTTCTTC.

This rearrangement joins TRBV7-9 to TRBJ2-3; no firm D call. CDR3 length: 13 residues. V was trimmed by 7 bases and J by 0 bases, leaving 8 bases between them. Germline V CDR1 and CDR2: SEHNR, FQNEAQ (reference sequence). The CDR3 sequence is CASTPRSTDTQYF. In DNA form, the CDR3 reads TGTGCCAGCACGCCCAGGAGCACAGATACGCAGTATTTT. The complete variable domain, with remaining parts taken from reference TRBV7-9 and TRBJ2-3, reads DTGVSQNPRHKITKRGQNVTFRCDPISEHNRLYWYRQTLGQGPEFLTYFQNEAQLEKSRLLSDRFSAERPKGSFSTLEIQRTEQGDSAMYLCASTPRSTDTQYFGPGTRLTVL.

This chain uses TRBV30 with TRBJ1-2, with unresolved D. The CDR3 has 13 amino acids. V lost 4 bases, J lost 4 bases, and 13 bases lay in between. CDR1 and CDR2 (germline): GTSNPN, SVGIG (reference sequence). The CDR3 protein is CAWTPGDLYGYTF. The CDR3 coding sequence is TGTGCCTGGACCCCGGGAGACCTCTATGGCTACACCTTC. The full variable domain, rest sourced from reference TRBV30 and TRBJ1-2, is SQTIHQWPATLVQPVGSPLSLECTVEGTSNPNLYWYRQAAGRGLQLLFYSVGIGQISSEVPQNLSASRPQDRQFILSSKKLLLSDSGFYLCAWTPGDLYGYTFGSGTRLTVV.

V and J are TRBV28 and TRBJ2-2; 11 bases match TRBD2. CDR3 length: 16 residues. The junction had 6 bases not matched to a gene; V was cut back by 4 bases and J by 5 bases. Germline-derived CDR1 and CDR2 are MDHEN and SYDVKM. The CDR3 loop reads CASSSELAGGTGELFF. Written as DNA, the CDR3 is TGTGCCAGCAGTTCAGAGCTAGCGGGGGGAACCGGGGAGCTGTTTTTT.

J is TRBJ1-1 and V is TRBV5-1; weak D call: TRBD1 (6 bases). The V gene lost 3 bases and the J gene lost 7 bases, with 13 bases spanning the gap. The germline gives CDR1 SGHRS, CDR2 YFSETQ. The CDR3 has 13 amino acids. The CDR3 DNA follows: TGCGCCAGCAGCTATGGACAGAGGGATGAAGCTTTCTTT. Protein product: CASSYGQRDEAFF.

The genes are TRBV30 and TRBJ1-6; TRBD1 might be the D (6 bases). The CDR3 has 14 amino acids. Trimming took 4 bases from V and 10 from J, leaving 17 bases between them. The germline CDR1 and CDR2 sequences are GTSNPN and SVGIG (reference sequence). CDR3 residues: CAWNEGGQRSPLHF. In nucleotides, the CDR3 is TGTGCCTGGAACGAAGGGGGTCAGAGATCACCCCTCCACTTT.

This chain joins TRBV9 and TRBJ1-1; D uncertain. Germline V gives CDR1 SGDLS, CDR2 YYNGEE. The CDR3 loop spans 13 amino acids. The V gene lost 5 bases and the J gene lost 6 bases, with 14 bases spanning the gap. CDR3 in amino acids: CASRFLDKAEAFF. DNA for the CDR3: TGTGCCAGCAGATTCCTTGACAAGGCTGAAGCTTTCTTT.

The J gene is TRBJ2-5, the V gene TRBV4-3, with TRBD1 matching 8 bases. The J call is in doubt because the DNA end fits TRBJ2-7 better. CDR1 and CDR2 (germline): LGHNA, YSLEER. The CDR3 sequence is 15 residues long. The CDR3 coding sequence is TGCGCCAGCAGCCAAGATGGGACAGGCTCCTACGAGCAGTACTTC. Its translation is CASSQDGTGSYEQYF.

CDR3 amino acids: CASSPRTSGDYTYEQYF. CDR3 nucleotide sequence: TGTGCCAGTAGTCCTAGGACTAGCGGGGATTACACCTACGAGCAGTACTTC. The chain carries TRBV19 and TRBJ2-7, with 12 bases identical to TRBD2. Per the germline V gene, CDR1 is LNHDA and CDR2 is SQIVND (reference sequence). V dropped 5 bases and J dropped 2; count of bases not matched to a gene: 10. CDR3 size: 17 residues.

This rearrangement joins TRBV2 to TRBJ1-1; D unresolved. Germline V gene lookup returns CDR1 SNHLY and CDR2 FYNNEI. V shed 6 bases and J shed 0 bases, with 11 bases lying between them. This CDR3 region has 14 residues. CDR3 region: CASRSRGVNTEAFF. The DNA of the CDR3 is TGTGCCAGCAGGTCCCGGGGAGTGAACACTGAAGCTTTCTTT. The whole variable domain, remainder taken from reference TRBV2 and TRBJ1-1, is EPEVTQTPSHQVTQMGQEVILRCVPISNHLYFYWYRQILGQKVEFLVSFYNNEISEKSEIFDDQFSVERPDGSNFTLKIRSTKLEDSAMYFCASRSRGVNTEAFFGQGTRLTVV.

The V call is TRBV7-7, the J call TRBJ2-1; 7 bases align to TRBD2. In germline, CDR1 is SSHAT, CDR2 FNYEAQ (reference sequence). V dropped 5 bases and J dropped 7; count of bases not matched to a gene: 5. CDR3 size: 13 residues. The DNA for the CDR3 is TGTGCCAGCAGCGCCCAACTAGCGAATGAGCAGTTCTTC. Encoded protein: CASSAQLANEQFF.

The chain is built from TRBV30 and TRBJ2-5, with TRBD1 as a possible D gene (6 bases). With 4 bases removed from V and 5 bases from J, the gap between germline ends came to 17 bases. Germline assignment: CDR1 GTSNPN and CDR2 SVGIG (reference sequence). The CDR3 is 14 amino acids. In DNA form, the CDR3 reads TGTGCCTGGACCTCGGACAGATCAGGGGAGACCCAGTACTTC. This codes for CAWTSDRSGETQYF.

CDR3 sequence reads: CASSFQGEETQYF. The CDR3 coding sequence is TGTGCCAGCAGCTTCCAGGGGGAAGAGACCCAGTACTTC. The chain couples TRBV7-9 to TRBJ2-5; 7 bases fit TRBD1. CDR1 SEHNR and CDR2 FQNEAQ come from the germline V gene (reference sequence). V dropped 3 bases and J dropped 3; count of bases not matched to a gene: 1. This CDR3 is built from 13 residues.

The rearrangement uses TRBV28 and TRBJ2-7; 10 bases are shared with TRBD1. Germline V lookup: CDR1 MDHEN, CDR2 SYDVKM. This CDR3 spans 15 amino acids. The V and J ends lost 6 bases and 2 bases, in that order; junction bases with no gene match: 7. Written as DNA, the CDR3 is TGTGCCAGCAGCCAAAGGGGGACAGGGGCCTACGAGCAGTACTTC. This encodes CASSQRGTGAYEQYF. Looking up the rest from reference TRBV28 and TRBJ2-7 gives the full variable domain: DVKVTQSSRYLVKRTGEKVFLECVQDMDHENMFWYRQDPGLGLRLIYFSYDVKMKEKGDIPEGYSVSREKKERFSLILESASTNQTSMYLCASSQRGTGAYEQYFGPGTRLTVT.

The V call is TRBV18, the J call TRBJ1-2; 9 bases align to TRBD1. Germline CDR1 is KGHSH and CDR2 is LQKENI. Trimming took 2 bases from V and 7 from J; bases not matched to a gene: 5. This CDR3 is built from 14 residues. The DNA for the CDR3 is TGTGCCAGCTCACCAGGGGACAGGGTACGTGGCTACACCTTC. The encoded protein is CASSPGDRVRGYTF.

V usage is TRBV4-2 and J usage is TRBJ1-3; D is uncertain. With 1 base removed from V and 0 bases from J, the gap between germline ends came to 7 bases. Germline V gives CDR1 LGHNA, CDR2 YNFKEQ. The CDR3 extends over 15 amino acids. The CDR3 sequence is CASSQVEFSGNTIYF. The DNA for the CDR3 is TGTGCCAGCAGCCAAGTCGAGTTCTCTGGAAACACCATATATTTT.

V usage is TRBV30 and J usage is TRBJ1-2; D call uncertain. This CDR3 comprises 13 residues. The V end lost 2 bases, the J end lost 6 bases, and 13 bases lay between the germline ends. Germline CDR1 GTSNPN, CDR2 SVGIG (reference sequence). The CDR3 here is CAWSPPLFNGYTF. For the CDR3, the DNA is TGTGCCTGGAGTCCCCCCCTTTTTAATGGCTACACCTTC.

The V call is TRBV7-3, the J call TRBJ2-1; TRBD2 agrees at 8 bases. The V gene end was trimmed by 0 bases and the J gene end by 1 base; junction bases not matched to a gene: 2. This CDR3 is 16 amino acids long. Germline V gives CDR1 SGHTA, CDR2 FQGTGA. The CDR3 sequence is CASSLTSGASYNEQFF. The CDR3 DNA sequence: TGTGCCAGCAGCTTAACTAGCGGGGCTTCCTACAATGAGCAGTTCTTC.

Here the CDR3 reads CASSFGTGVGETQYF. The CDR3 DNA sequence: TGCGCCAGCAGCTTTGGGACAGGGGTAGGGGAGACCCAGTACTTC. The gene calls are TRBV5-1 and TRBJ2-5, with TRBD1 identical over 10 bases. V was pared by 2 bases and J by 5 bases, with 6 bases of the junction left unmatched. The CDR3 length is 15 residues. CDR1 is SGHRS and CDR2 is YFSETQ in the germline V gene.